The clone carrying this TCR beta chain was observed once. Its specificity is not known. The data stem from a study of cytomegalovirus exposure and HLA in healthy donors. Study-level background: The 120 or so validation repertoires were reported in a later analysis to have been generated on the same platform as the approximately 700 first-cohort repertoires.

Produced via immunoSEQ multiplex PCR; TCRdb's table is partial and in-frame only. In the table there are roughly 84,000 clones, about nine tenths of which are singletons. Study-wide results and limits: There were around 160 TCR beta chains listed as cytomegalovirus-associated. In vitro experiments confirmed that three CMV-associated chains were specific for CMV antigens. Clusters of TCRs from the first cohort tended to co-occur in the roughly 120 validation repertoires (as a later analysis found).

The CDR3 consists of 16 residues. V lost 1 base and J 6 bases, leaving 17 bases between the germline ends. Looked up from germline, CDR1 is SGHTA and CDR2 is FQGNSA. The chain has TRBV7-2 and TRBJ2-3, with D possibly matching TRBD2 (5 bases). Sequencing used PBMCs. This receptor was taken from a man between 25 and 39 years old in good health and CMV-seronegative. The CDR3 protein is CASSLGYVGRGDTQYF. The CDR3 nucleotides are TGTGCCAGCAGCTTAGGGTACGTCGGGCGCGGGGATACGCAGTATTTT.